What follows are 29 T cell receptor beta chains derived from one specimen sequenced in a study of blood T cell repertoires in COVID-19. Generated by immunoSEQ multiplex PCR, the TCRdb table keeps only in-frame clones and is missing some. The top ten clones hold more than 1% of a sample with some 90,000 clones, less than 90% of them seen once. The sequenced sample was peripheral blood. The source is a man at least 80 years old with active or convalescent COVID-19.

The rearrangement joins TRBV5-5 to TRBJ2-7; the D gene is possibly TRBD2 (6 bases). The V and J ends lost 0 bases and 7 bases respectively, with 14 bases between them. Germline CDR1 reads SGHKS; CDR2 reads YYEKEE (reference sequence). This CDR3 is built from 14 residues. The CDR3 DNA sequence: TGTGCCAGCAGCTTGGGGCAGGCGGCGGGGGAGCAGTACTTC. Its protein product is CASSLGQAAGEQYF.

The chain has TRBV6-5 and TRBJ1-1; D may be TRBD1 (6 bases). With 8 bases removed from V and 6 bases from J, the gap between germline ends came to 22 bases. Germline V gene data show CDR1 as MNHEY and CDR2 as SVGAGI. This CDR3 is 15 amino acids long. The chain's CDR3 is CASRMGARLRAEAFF. In DNA form, the CDR3 reads TGTGCCAGCCGGATGGGGGCTCGCCTCCGGGCTGAAGCTTTCTTT.

This sequence joins TRBV4-1 and TRBJ2-1; TRBD1 aligns across 8 bases. The germline gives CDR1 MGHRA, CDR2 YSYEKL. The CDR3 covers 18 residues. V lost 2 bases, J lost 5 bases, and 14 bases stayed unmatched. Written as DNA, the CDR3 is TGCGCCAGCAGCCAACGGAGGGGTGGGACAGGTGTACACAATGAGCAGTTCTTC. Its translation: CASSQRRGGTGVHNEQFF.

This rearrangement joins TRBV19 to TRBJ1-6; 7 positions agree with TRBD1. This CDR3 spans 16 amino acids. V lost 6 bases to trimming and J lost 10 bases; unmatched junction nucleotides: 15. Germline CDR1 is LNHDA and CDR2 is SQIVND (reference sequence). In nucleotides, the CDR3 is TGTGCCAGTAGCACCCATGAGACAGGGAGTGGATCACCCCTCCACTTT. It translates to CASSTHETGSGSPLHF.

This clone has just a few counts. The chain employs TRBV11-2 and TRBJ1-1; D is possibly TRBD1 (6 bases). The CDR3 is 15 amino acids. Trimming left V 5 bases short and J 4 bases short, with 17 bases between. Germline V lookup: CDR1 SGHAT, CDR2 FQNNGV. The CDR3 loop reads CASSPTGPWTTEAFF. In nucleotides, the CDR3 is TGTGCCAGCAGCCCGACAGGCCCGTGGACCACTGAAGCTTTCTTT.

The J gene is TRBJ1-5, the V gene TRBV29-1, with 8 bases fitting TRBD1. The V and J ends lost 6 bases and 2 bases, in that order; junction bases with no gene match: 6. This CDR3 has 14 residues. Germline values: CDR1 SQVTM, CDR2 ANQGSEA. The CDR3 region is CSVWQGAGNQPQHF. Written as DNA, the CDR3 is TGCAGCGTGTGGCAGGGGGCGGGCAATCAGCCCCAGCATTTT.

The chain is built from TRBV27 and TRBJ2-7, with TRBD2 as a possible D gene (6 bases). This CDR3 contains 17 residues. The V gene's germline CDR1 is MNHEY and CDR2 SMNVEV (reference sequence). The V end was cut by 5 bases, the J end by 2 bases, with 22 bases between. CDR3 in amino acids: CASSTRLGGPRTYEQYF. The CDR3 bases are TGTGCCAGCAGTACTCGTTTGGGGGGACCAAGAACCTACGAGCAGTACTTC.

V and J are TRBV5-1 and TRBJ2-7, with TRBD1 matching over 11 bases. V lost 4 bases to trimming and J lost 3 bases; unmatched junction nucleotides: 3. CDR3 size: 14 residues. Germline V lookup: CDR1 SGHRS, CDR2 YFSETQ. The CDR3 region is CASSRGTGGYEQYF. The CDR3 DNA follows: TGCGCCAGCAGCCGCGGGACAGGGGGCTACGAGCAGTACTTC.

This clone was picked up a small number of times. The V call is TRBV11-2, the J call TRBJ2-3; the match to TRBD2 covers 9 bases. The germline V gene encodes CDR1 SGHAT and CDR2 FQNNGV. The CDR3 extends over 20 amino acids. J gave up 4 bases and V 0 bases, and 17 bases lay outside the gene matches. CDR3 sequence reads: CASSLDRWGLAGGPADTQYF. Here the CDR3 DNA reads TGTGCCAGCAGCTTAGATAGGTGGGGTCTGGCGGGAGGGCCGGCAGATACGCAGTATTTT.

The chain recombines TRBV6-1 with TRBJ1-6; no firm D call. This CDR3 is built from 15 residues. Germline V lookup: CDR1 MNHNS, CDR2 SASEGT. The V end was cut by 2 bases, the J end by 7 bases, with 12 bases between. The CDR3 here is CASSESLGVNSPLHF. CDR3 DNA: TGTGCCAGCAGTGAAAGTCTAGGTGTGAATTCACCCCTCCACTTT.

The chain recombines TRBV19 with TRBJ1-6; maybe TRBD1 (6 bases). Between the trimmed V and J ends, which lost 7 bases and 0 bases, there was a span of 10 bases. The CDR3 runs to 15 residues. Germline V lookup: CDR1 LNHDA, CDR2 SQIVND (reference sequence). The CDR3 DNA is TGTGCCAGTACCACAGGGAGCTCCTATAATTCACCCCTCCACTTT. Encoded protein: CASTTGSSYNSPLHF. The full variable domain, its missing parts supplied by reference TRBV19 and TRBJ1-6, is DGGITQSPKYLFRKEGQNVTLSCEQNLNHDAMYWYRQDPGQGLRLIYYSQIVNDFQKGDIAEGYSVSREKKESFPLTVTSAQKNPTAFYLCASTTGSSYNSPLHFGNGTRLTVT.

This chain links TRBV28 with TRBJ2-5, with D unresolved. CDR3 size: 14 residues. Germline CDR1 MDHEN, CDR2 SYDVKM. Trimming shortened V by 3 bases and J by 0 bases, and 8 bases separated the two germline ends. The CDR3 loop reads CASSLRQNQETQYF. As DNA, the CDR3 is TGTGCCAGCAGTTTGAGGCAGAACCAAGAGACCCAGTACTTC.

V gene TRBV24-1 combines with J gene TRBJ2-3, with a weak D call TRBD2 (6 bases). V was pared by 7 bases and J by 0 bases, with 10 bases between. This CDR3 has 14 residues. CDR1 KGHDR and CDR2 SFDVKD come from the germline V gene. CDR3 DNA sequence: TGTGCCACCAGAGGGAGCGGGAGCACAGATACGCAGTATTTT. It yields the protein CATRGSGSTDTQYF.

The chain carries TRBV7-2 and TRBJ2-7; weak D call: TRBD1 (6 bases). Germline CDR1 reads SGHTA; CDR2 reads FQGNSA. The CDR3 totals 15 residues. Trimming left V 0 bases short and J 3 bases short, with 12 bases between. The DNA for the CDR3 is TGTGCCAGCAGCTTAGCGGACAGTGTGGGCTACGAGCAGTACTTC. Amino acid sequence: CASSLADSVGYEQYF.

This clone was seen a single time. The chain is built from TRBV7-3 and TRBJ1-3; the D is unclear. The V and J ends lost 1 base and 6 bases respectively, with 13 bases between them. The CDR3 runs to 15 residues. Germline CDR1 SGHTA, CDR2 FQGTGA. The CDR3 protein is CASSLIHRSLNTIYF. CDR3 sequence (DNA): TGTGCCAGCAGCTTAATTCACAGAAGTTTAAACACCATATATTTT.

The V call is TRBV27, the J call TRBJ2-1; weak D call: TRBD2 (7 bases). Trimming took off 2 bases at V and 7 bases at J, with 18 bases between the two ends. Germline V lookup: CDR1 MNHEY, CDR2 SMNVEV (reference sequence). This CDR3 has 16 residues. CDR3 DNA sequence: TGTGCCAGCAGTTTACCAGGCGGGGGCGTGGGAAATGAGCAGTTCTTC. It encodes CASSLPGGGVGNEQFF.

The chain uses TRBV7-9 and TRBJ2-5; 8 bases align to TRBD2. V lost 5 bases and J lost 5; bases outside the gene matches: 16. From germline, CDR1 is SEHNR and CDR2 FQNEAQ (reference sequence). The CDR3 loop spans 17 amino acids. CDR3 residues: CASSNSGHGRAGETQYF. The CDR3, as DNA: TGTGCCAGCAGCAACAGCGGCCACGGGAGGGCCGGGGAGACCCAGTACTTC.

The chain has TRBV2 and TRBJ1-5; D remains ambiguous. Germline CDR1 SNHLY, CDR2 FYNNEI. V was shortened by 3 bases and J by 1 base, with 7 bases between the two germline ends. This CDR3 region has 14 residues. CDR3 bases: TGTGCCAGCAGTGAGTTGGGCAGCAATCAGCCCCAGCATTTT. Its protein product is CASSELGSNQPQHF.

The chain is built from TRBV9 and TRBJ2-3; D perhaps matches TRBD1 (5 bases). Looked up from germline, CDR1 is SGDLS and CDR2 is YYNGEE. This CDR3 region has 15 residues. V was clipped by 4 bases and J by 1 base, with 13 bases between them. As DNA, the CDR3 is TGTGCCAGCAGCCCCCGGGTAGGGGGCACAGATACGCAGTATTTT. This codes for CASSPRVGGTDTQYF.

This clone came up once. The genes are TRBV19 and TRBJ2-7; TRBD2 might be the D (7 bases). Germline CDR1 is LNHDA and CDR2 is SQIVND (reference sequence). Between the trimmed V and J ends, which lost 5 bases and 0 bases, there was a span of 14 bases. This CDR3 region has 15 residues. CDR3 residues: CASSRGGGNSYEQYF. CDR3 bases: TGTGCCAGTAGTCGGGGAGGGGGTAACTCCTACGAGCAGTACTTC.

This rearrangement joins TRBV29-1 to TRBJ1-1; D ambiguous. CDR1 and CDR2 (germline): SQVTM, ANQGSEA. Trimming took 1 base from V and 6 from J, leaving 15 bases between them. CDR3 length: 14 amino acids. DNA for the CDR3: TGCAGCGTTGAAGGACACCTGCAACTTTCTGAAGCTTTCTTT. Its translation: CSVEGHLQLSEAFF.

The rearrangement uses TRBV28 and TRBJ2-2; D possibly corresponds to TRBD1 (6 bases). The CDR3 length is 14 residues. CDR1 and CDR2 (germline): MDHEN, SYDVKM. V was clipped by 5 bases and J by 2 bases, with 9 bases between them. The CDR3 bases are TGTGCCAGCAGTGGACAGACCAACACCGGGGAGCTGTTTTTT. It yields the protein CASSGQTNTGELFF.

This chain links TRBV18 with TRBJ1-5, with 8 positions matching TRBD1. Per germline, CDR1 KGHSH and CDR2 LQKENI. The CDR3 covers 13 residues. V was clipped by 3 bases and J by 16 bases; unmatched bases: 11. CDR3 coding DNA: TGTGCCAGCTCACCGAACGGACAGGGTACCCCCCATTTT. The encoded protein is CASSPNGQGTPHF. The full variable domain, completed using reference TRBV18 and TRBJ1-5, is NAGVMQNPRHLVRRRGQEARLRCSPMKGHSHVYWYRQLPEEGLKFMVYLQKENIIDESGMPKERFSAEFPKEGPSILRIQQVVRGDSAAYFCASSPNGQGTPHFGDGTRLSIL.

This chain uses TRBV5-1 with TRBJ1-1; D perhaps matches TRBD1 (6 bases). The V end was cut by 1 base, the J end by 2 bases, with 9 bases between. Germline V gene data show CDR1 as SGHRS and CDR2 as YFSETQ. The CDR3 extends over 14 amino acids. The CDR3 loop is CASSLLDSNTEAFF. CDR3 coding DNA: TGCGCCAGCAGCTTGCTGGACAGCAACACTGAAGCTTTCTTT.

The chain is built from TRBV21-1 and TRBJ2-3; TRBD2, as called in the table, went unchecked against the DNA. TRBV21-1 is tagged as a pseudogene. The CDR3 covers 15 residues. The CDR3 sequence is CAGRDSLASTDTQYF. In nucleotides, the CDR3 is TGTGCCGGCAGGGATAGTCTAGCCAGCACAGATACGCAGTATTTT.

The gene calls are TRBV19 and TRBJ2-1; 8 positions match TRBD2. Germline-derived CDR1 and CDR2 are LNHDA and SQIVND (reference sequence). The CDR3 spans 17 residues. V trimming: 3 bases; J trimming: 3 bases; junction bases outside the gene matches: 10. The CDR3 DNA sequence: TGTGCCAGTAGTATGGGCTTCAGCGGGAGATTCTACAATGAGCAGTTCTTC. It specifies CASSMGFSGRFYNEQFF.

The chain links TRBV25-1 to TRBJ2-5, with 9 bases that match TRBD2. J gave up 5 bases and V 6 bases, and 10 bases lay outside the gene matches. This CDR3 comprises 15 residues. In germline, CDR1 is MGHDK, CDR2 SYGVNS. Here the CDR3 DNA reads TGTGCCAGCAGCTATCCGGGACTAGCTACCGAGACCCAGTACTTC. Its protein is CASSYPGLATETQYF.

This clone was counted once. The V call is TRBV15, the J call TRBJ1-1; no reliable D call. Germline assignment: CDR1 LNHNV and CDR2 YYDKDF (reference sequence). The CDR3 loop spans 14 amino acids. Trimming stripped 0 bases from V and 1 base from J, with 6 bases between. The CDR3: CATSRDTRNTEAFF. The CDR3, as DNA: TGTGCCACCAGCAGAGACACCAGGAACACTGAAGCTTTCTTT.

The V and J genes are TRBV7-9 and TRBJ2-6, with 7 positions matching TRBD1. Per germline, CDR1 SEHNR and CDR2 FQNEAQ (reference sequence). The CDR3 sequence is 15 residues long. V shed 5 bases, J shed 2 bases, and the junction held 3 bases outside the gene matches. The CDR3: CASSHDRAGANVLTF. The CDR3 DNA sequence: TGTGCCAGCAGCCACGACAGGGCTGGGGCCAACGTCCTGACTTTC.